This T cell receptor (beta chain) was identified in a study of tumor and adjacent non-tumor tissue in lung cancer. Regarding this clonotype: At one of its ends the junction is not consistent with the germline gene, which may arise from a read error.

RNA was extracted from bulk tissue without any cell sorting. The normal lung tissue was taken more than 3 cm from the tumor edge. CDR1 and CDR2 (germline): SGHNT, YENEEA. This CDR3 is 14 amino acids long. The library came from three nested PCR rounds adapted from ARM-PCR protocols. Each CDR3 protein is one row after TCRdb ran MiXCR on the multiplex PCR reads. The sample contains about 77,000 distinct CDR3 sequences, 76% of which appear only once. The sequence was collected from a man between 65 and 85 years old with non-small cell lung cancer. The V gene is TRBV11-3, the J gene TRBJ1-1, with D perhaps TRBD1 (6 bases). The specimen was distant non-tumor lung tissue. The CDR3 sequence is CVSTRTGAFTEALF. DNA of the CDR3: TGTGTCAGCACGCGGACGGGGGCGTTTACTGAAGCTTTATTT.